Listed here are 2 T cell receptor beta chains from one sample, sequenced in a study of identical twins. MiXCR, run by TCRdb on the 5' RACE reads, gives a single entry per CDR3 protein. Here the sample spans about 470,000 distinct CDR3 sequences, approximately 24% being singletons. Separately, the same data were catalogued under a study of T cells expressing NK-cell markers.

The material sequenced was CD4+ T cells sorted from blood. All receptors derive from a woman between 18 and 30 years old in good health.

The CDR3 DNA reads TGCAGCGTTGAAGATTCGCGGGGGGCGCGGAACATTCAGTACTTC. Translating it yields CSVEDSRGARNIQYF. The chain couples TRBV29-1 to TRBJ2-4; 8 bases line up with TRBD2. V was pared by 0 bases and J by 7 bases, with 8 bases of the junction left unmatched. The germline V gene encodes CDR1 SQVTM and CDR2 ANQGSEA. The CDR3 totals 15 residues.

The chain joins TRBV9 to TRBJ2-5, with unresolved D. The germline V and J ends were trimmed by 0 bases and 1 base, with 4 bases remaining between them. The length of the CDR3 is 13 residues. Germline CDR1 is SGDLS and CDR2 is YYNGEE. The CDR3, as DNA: TGTGCCAGCAGCGTAGGCCGCCAAGAGACCCAGTACTTC. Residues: CASSVGRQETQYF.